The 22 T cell receptor beta chains below come from one sample, sequenced in a study of blood T cell repertoires in COVID-19. Here immunoSEQ multiplex PCR was the method, and the copy in TCRdb shows in-frame clones only, minus some. The sample lists hundreds of thousands of clones; approximately 90% were seen once. Sequencing was done on a sample of PBMCs or T cells enriched from blood (not recorded which). These receptors originate from a man between 18 and 35 years old who had recovered from COVID-19.

This clone came up once. V gene TRBV4-3 combines with J gene TRBJ1-3; TRBD1 matches 8 bases. Germline V lookup: CDR1 LGHNA, CDR2 YSLEER. The CDR3 has 18 residues. The junction had 8 bases not matched to a gene; V was cut back by 0 bases and J by 1 base. The CDR3 loop is CASSQDTGGFLSGNTIYF. CDR3 nucleotide sequence: TGCGCCAGCAGCCAAGATACAGGGGGGTTCCTTTCTGGAAACACCATATATTTT.

The chain couples TRBV3-1 (or the pseudogene TRBV3-2) to TRBJ2-1, with no clear D. CDR3 size: 16 residues. The germline V and J ends were trimmed by 1 base and 2 bases, with 12 bases remaining between them. Germline-derived CDR1 and CDR2 are LGHDT and YNNKEL (reference sequence). The CDR3 DNA reads as TGTGCCAGCAGCCAAGCCTATCCCAAGACCTACAATGAGCAGTTCTTC. It codes for CASSQAYPKTYNEQFF.

V usage is TRBV3-1 (or the pseudogene TRBV3-2) and J usage is TRBJ2-1, with TRBD2 matching 12 bases. V was clipped by 0 bases and J by 10 bases; unmatched bases: 4. This CDR3 spans 15 amino acids. Germline V lookup: CDR1 LGHDT, CDR2 YNNKEL (reference sequence). For the CDR3, the DNA is TGTGCCAGCAGCCAAGAGAGGCTAGCGGGGGGGGAGCAGTTCTTC. It encodes CASSQERLAGGEQFF.

The V and J genes are TRBV27 and TRBJ2-3, with 7 bases aligning to TRBD1. This CDR3 contains 13 residues. Germline CDR1 and CDR2: MNHEY and SMNVEV (reference sequence). The J segment lost 6 bases and the V segment lost 0 bases, leaving 0 bases of the junction unmatched. CDR3 amino acids: CASSLSQGDTQYF. The CDR3 DNA reads as TGTGCCAGCAGTTTATCACAGGGGGATACGCAGTATTTT.

V gene TRBV3-1 (or the pseudogene TRBV3-2) combines with J gene TRBJ2-1; TRBD2 might be the D (5 bases). This CDR3 spans 12 amino acids. With 2 bases removed from V and 7 bases from J, the gap between germline ends came to 6 bases. Per germline, CDR1 LGHDT and CDR2 YNNKEL (reference sequence). DNA for the CDR3: TGTGCCAGCAGCCAAAGGAGGAATGAGCAGTTCTTC. Translated, it gives CASSQRRNEQFF.

This clone was recorded a few times. The rearrangement joins TRBV18 to TRBJ1-6, with D perhaps matching TRBD1 (6 bases). V lost 3 bases to trimming and J lost 10 bases, with 13 bases between them. The germline V gene has CDR1 KGHSH and CDR2 LQKENI. The CDR3 spans 14 residues. The CDR3 protein is CASSPGRGASPLHF. For the CDR3, the DNA is TGTGCCAGCTCACCGGGCAGGGGAGCCTCACCCCTCCACTTT.

J is TRBJ1-1 and V is TRBV3-1 (or the pseudogene TRBV3-2); 7 bases are shared with TRBD1. Unmatched junction bases numbered 3, after V lost 1 base and J lost 1 base. The CDR3 extends over 15 amino acids. Germline V gene data show CDR1 as LGHDT and CDR2 as YNNKEL (reference sequence). This CDR3 reads CASSQAGQQNTEAFF. CDR3 DNA: TGTGCCAGCAGCCAAGCGGGACAGCAGAACACTGAAGCTTTCTTT.

V usage is TRBV19 and J usage is TRBJ2-5; 9 nucleotides match TRBD1. The CDR3 contains 15 residues. The ends lost 1 base at V and 4 bases at J; junction bases unmatched: 4. Germline V gene sequence: CDR1 LNHDA, CDR2 SQIVND (reference sequence). The CDR3 loop is CASSIGTGVGETQYF. CDR3 in DNA: TGTGCCAGTAGTATAGGGACAGGGGTGGGAGAGACCCAGTACTTC.

The chain couples TRBV6-2 or TRBV6-3 to TRBJ2-7; D gene ambiguous. Trimming took off 5 bases at V and 1 base at J, with 12 bases between the two ends. Germline V gene sequence: CDR1 MNHEY, CDR2 SVGEGT. The CDR3 runs 14 residues. The CDR3: CASSSPYPSYEQYF. The CDR3 region has the DNA TGTGCCAGCAGTAGCCCCTACCCATCCTACGAGCAGTACTTC.

CDR3 sequence: CASSSGIYEQYF. The CDR3 bases are TGTGCCAGTAGTAGCGGGATCTACGAGCAGTACTTC. This chain joins TRBV30 and TRBJ2-7; 8 bases map to TRBD2. The CDR3 loop spans 12 amino acids. From germline, CDR1 is GTSNPN and CDR2 SVGIG (reference sequence). The V and J ends lost 8 bases and 3 bases, in that order; junction bases with no gene match: 6.

This chain links TRBV19 with TRBJ1-3, with D maybe TRBD1 (5 bases). Between the trimmed V and J ends, which lost 5 bases and 0 bases, there was a span of 14 bases. This CDR3 contains 16 residues. CDR1 is LNHDA, CDR2 SQIVND, per germline (reference sequence). For the CDR3, the DNA is TGTGCCAGTAGTCGGAGACAGCCGCCCTCTGGAAACACCATATATTTT. It translates to CASSRRQPPSGNTIYF. Looking up the rest from reference TRBV19 and TRBJ1-3 gives the full variable domain: DGGITQSPKYLFRKEGQNVTLSCEQNLNHDAMYWYRQDPGQGLRLIYYSQIVNDFQKGDIAEGYSVSREKKESFPLTVTSAQKNPTAFYLCASSRRQPPSGNTIYFGEGSWLTVV.

V is TRBV3-1 (or the pseudogene TRBV3-2) and J is TRBJ2-6, with TRBD1 as a possible D gene (5 bases). Germline CDR1 reads LGHDT; CDR2 reads YNNKEL (reference sequence). The CDR3 runs to 15 residues. Trimming pared 8 bases from V and 2 bases from J, leaving 13 bases between. DNA of the CDR3: TGTGCCAGCCAACAGGTGCGCGCTGGGGCCAACGTCCTGACTTTC. Translation: CASQQVRAGANVLTF.

The chain employs TRBV5-1 and TRBJ1-3; D is unclear. CDR1 is SGHRS, CDR2 YFSETQ, per germline. This CDR3 has 16 amino acids. V gave up 0 bases and J gave up 0 bases, with 10 bases separating them. CDR3 coding DNA: TGCGCCAGCAGCTTGGATACGGTGAGCTCTGGAAACACCATATATTTT. This sequence encodes CASSLDTVSSGNTIYF.

The genes are TRBV7-2 and TRBJ2-7; TRBD1 matches 10 bases. The J segment lost 3 bases and the V segment lost 5 bases, leaving 7 bases of the junction unmatched. The germline V gene has CDR1 SGHTA and CDR2 FQGNSA. This CDR3 is built from 15 residues. Here the CDR3 DNA reads TGTGCCAGCAGCCCCCGACAGGGGGCCATCTACGAGCAGTACTTC. Its translation is CASSPRQGAIYEQYF.

The chain carries TRBV5-8 and TRBJ1-4; possibly TRBD1 for D (5 bases). Germline assignment: CDR1 SGHTS and CDR2 YDEGEE. The V gene lost 4 bases and the J gene lost 3 bases, with 13 bases spanning the gap. This CDR3 is 15 amino acids long. CDR3 sequence reads: CASSRQDTSNEKLFF. The CDR3 DNA sequence: TGTGCCAGCAGCCGCCAGGACACCTCTAATGAAAAACTGTTTTTT.

The rearrangement joins TRBV5-1 to TRBJ2-7, with 7 bases lining up with TRBD1. Losses at the gene ends were 0 bases for V and 7 bases for J; bases not matched to a gene: 7. This CDR3 region has 14 residues. Germline V CDR1 and CDR2: SGHRS, YFSETQ. This chain's CDR3 is CASSLDRQGGEQYF. CDR3 DNA: TGCGCCAGCAGCTTGGATCGACAGGGCGGGGAGCAGTACTTC.

This chain uses TRBV18 with TRBJ2-1, with D possibly TRBD2 on 6 matching bases. V dropped 2 bases and J dropped 7 bases, with 18 bases sitting between them. Germline assignment: CDR1 KGHSH and CDR2 LQKENI. The CDR3 has 16 amino acids. CDR3 nucleotides: TGTGCCAGCTCACCAGAGGGCCGGGAGTCATTAAATGAGCAGTTCTTC. Translation: CASSPEGRESLNEQFF. Together with reference TRBV18 and TRBJ2-1, the CDR3 gives the full variable domain: NAGVMQNPRHLVRRRGQEARLRCSPMKGHSHVYWYRQLPEEGLKFMVYLQKENIIDESGMPKERFSAEFPKEGPSILRIQQVVRGDSAAYFCASSPEGRESLNEQFFGPGTRLTVL.

The J gene is TRBJ2-5, the V gene TRBV29-1; TRBD2 is a possible D gene (6 bases). The CDR3 sequence is 14 residues long. CDR1 and CDR2 from the germline V gene are SQVTM and ANQGSEA. The V gene lost 6 bases and the J gene lost 4 bases, with 18 bases spanning the gap. The CDR3 DNA reads as TGCAGCGTGGCGTTTTCGGGGGTTCCAGAGACCCAGTACTTC. Its protein is CSVAFSGVPETQYF. The full variable domain, in which reference TRBV29-1 and TRBJ2-5 provide the parts outside the CDR3, is SAVISQKPSRDICQRGTSLTIQCQVDSQVTMMFWYRQQPGQSLTLIATANQGSEATYESGFVIDKFPISRPNLTFSTLTVSNMSPEDSSIYLCSVAFSGVPETQYFGPGTRLLVL.

The J gene is TRBJ2-7, the V gene TRBV7-9; the match to TRBD1 covers 8 bases. Unmatched junction bases numbered 0, after V lost 1 base and J lost 1 base. The germline gives CDR1 SEHNR, CDR2 FQNEAQ (reference sequence). The CDR3 contains 14 residues. CDR3 protein: CASSLDRGSYEQYF. CDR3 bases: TGTGCCAGCAGCTTAGACAGGGGGTCCTACGAGCAGTACTTC. Full variable domain (outside the CDR3, taken from reference TRBV7-9 and TRBJ2-7): DTGVSQNPRHKITKRGQNVTFRCDPISEHNRLYWYRQTLGQGPEFLTYFQNEAQLEKSRLLSDRFSAERPKGSFSTLEIQRTEQGDSAMYLCASSLDRGSYEQYFGPGTRLTVT.

The count of this clone is one. The chain is built from TRBV29-1 and TRBJ1-2; D is possibly TRBD1 (5 bases). The length of the CDR3 is 13 residues. The V end lost 7 bases, the J end lost 2 bases, and 14 bases lay between the germline ends. Germline V gives CDR1 SQVTM, CDR2 ANQGSEA. CDR3 sequence reads: CSAQTATNYGYTF. In nucleotides, the CDR3 is TGCAGCGCCCAGACAGCCACAAACTATGGCTACACCTTC.

The rearrangement links TRBV15 to TRBJ2-3; TRBD2 matches 8 bases. Trimming at V came to 0 bases and at J to 3 bases, leaving 5 bases not matched to a gene. The CDR3 loop spans 16 amino acids. CDR1 LNHNV and CDR2 YYDKDF come from the germline V gene (reference sequence). In DNA, the CDR3 is TGTGCCACCAGCAGAGAGGCCAGCGGGAGTACAGATACGCAGTATTTT. This encodes CATSREASGSTDTQYF.

The chain couples TRBV4-1 to TRBJ1-2, with 10 bases that match TRBD1. The J segment lost 3 bases and the V segment lost 2 bases, leaving 3 bases of the junction unmatched. Germline V gene data show CDR1 as MGHRA and CDR2 as YSYEKL. This CDR3 spans 15 amino acids. This CDR3 reads CASSQPGTGDYGYTF. The CDR3 DNA follows: TGCGCCAGCAGCCAACCCGGGACAGGGGACTATGGCTACACCTTC.